This T cell receptor (beta chain) was recovered during a study of T cell responses to AZD1222 COVID-19 vaccine. Profiling relied on immunoSEQ multiplex PCR, and the TCRdb table lists in-frame clones only, not all of them. The data contain roughly 80,000 clones, less than 95% of them singletons. The TCR originated in an adult who received the AZD1222 COVID-19 vaccine. The input for sequencing was peripheral blood, taken 28 days after the second AZD1222 dose.

DNA for the CDR3: TGTGCCAGCAGCCCCAGGGACCTGAATGAAAAACTGTTTTTT. Protein: CASSPRDLNEKLFF. The chain joins TRBV3-1 (or the pseudogene TRBV3-2) to TRBJ1-4, with D possibly matching TRBD1 (5 bases). V shed 4 bases and J shed 5 bases, with 11 bases lying between them. This CDR3 region has 14 residues. Germline assignment: CDR1 LGHDT and CDR2 YNNKEL (reference sequence).